Each of the 32 T cell receptor beta chains below was sequenced from the same sample in a study of cytomegalovirus exposure and HLA in healthy donors. Sequenced by immunoSEQ multiplex PCR; TCRdb stores in-frame clones only, minus some. The sample carries 70,000 or so clones, about 94% recorded once. Material for sequencing was PBMCs. Source of these receptors: a man younger than 30 in good health and CMV-seropositive.

This chain uses TRBV28 with TRBJ2-3; perhaps TRBD2 as D (7 bases). Germline V gene data show CDR1 as MDHEN and CDR2 as SYDVKM. Between the trimmed V and J ends, which lost 6 bases and 4 bases, there was a span of 29 bases. The CDR3 length is 19 residues. This chain's CDR3 is CASSLGARGAGDKADTQYF. The CDR3 bases are TGTGCCAGCAGCCTAGGGGCACGGGGGGCAGGGGATAAAGCAGATACGCAGTATTTT.

The chain is built from TRBV7-9 and TRBJ2-1, with 10 positions matching TRBD2. The germline V gene encodes CDR1 SEHNR and CDR2 FQNEAQ (reference sequence). This CDR3 has 18 residues. V gave up 5 bases and J gave up 0 bases; unmatched junction bases: 10. CDR3 protein: CASSSGTSDLHSYNEQFF. CDR3 bases: TGTGCCAGCAGCAGTGGGACTAGCGATCTACACTCCTACAATGAGCAGTTCTTC.

This chain connects TRBV11-3 to TRBJ1-2, with D possibly matching TRBD1 (6 bases). The CDR3 loop spans 17 amino acids. V was shortened by 0 bases and J by 4 bases, with 18 bases between the two germline ends. Germline V CDR1 and CDR2: SGHNT, YENEEA. CDR3 in amino acids: CASSLDPGDNSFYGYTF. In nucleotides, the CDR3 is TGTGCCAGCAGCTTAGATCCCGGGGACAACTCGTTCTATGGCTACACCTTC.

The chain has TRBV28 and TRBJ1-1; perhaps TRBD1 as D (5 bases). CDR3 length equals 12 residues. Germline CDR1 and CDR2: MDHEN and SYDVKM. V was trimmed by 6 bases and J by 1 base, leaving 6 bases between them. Written as DNA, the CDR3 is TGTGCCAGCAGGGGGCGGAACACTGAAGCTTTCTTT. Translating gives CASRGRNTEAFF.

The chain's CDR3 is CAISDGLAGAKEQYF. The CDR3 DNA sequence: TGTGCCATCAGTGACGGACTAGCGGGAGCGAAAGAGCAGTACTTC. The chain has TRBV10-3 and TRBJ2-7, with 13 bases identical to TRBD2. The CDR3 is 15 residues long. J gave up 7 bases and V 3 bases, and 6 bases lay outside the gene matches. Germline lookup yields CDR1 ENHRY and CDR2 SYGVKD.

The V call is TRBV30, the J call TRBJ1-3; no clear D gene. Germline lookup yields CDR1 GTSNPN and CDR2 SVGIG (reference sequence). CDR3 length equals 15 residues. The germline V and J ends were trimmed by 0 bases and 0 bases, with 9 bases remaining between them. CDR3 in amino acids: CAWSVMAVSGNTIYF. For the CDR3, the DNA is TGTGCCTGGAGTGTAATGGCGGTCTCTGGAAACACCATATATTTT.

The V call is TRBV29-1, the J call TRBJ1-3; the match to TRBD1 covers 7 bases. This CDR3 comprises 15 residues. The trim removed 6 bases at V and 1 base at J, leaving 9 bases unmatched. CDR1 and CDR2 (germline): SQVTM, ANQGSEA. CDR3 in amino acids: CSVRDSGPSGNTIYF. The CDR3 bases are TGCAGCGTGCGGGACAGTGGGCCTTCTGGAAACACCATATATTTT.

V and J are TRBV4-1 and TRBJ2-7, with 9 bases identical to TRBD1. The ends lost 5 bases at V and 7 bases at J; junction bases unmatched: 15. The CDR3 sequence is 16 residues long. Germline assignment: CDR1 MGHRA and CDR2 YSYEKL. The CDR3 region has the DNA TGCGCCAGCAGCACATACGGGACAGTGACAGGGGGTGAGCAGTACTTC. Translating it yields CASSTYGTVTGGEQYF.

This clone has a handful of counts. The V and J genes are TRBV2 and TRBJ2-7; 13 bases are shared with TRBD2. Germline CDR1 reads SNHLY; CDR2 reads FYNNEI. The CDR3 sequence is 17 residues long. Unmatched junction bases numbered 9, after V lost 6 bases and J lost 1 base. For the CDR3, the DNA is TGTGCCAGCAGACAAGGACTAGCGGGAGATAGGTCCTACGAGCAGTACTTC. The encoded protein is CASRQGLAGDRSYEQYF.

The V call is TRBV29-1, the J call TRBJ2-3; the D gene is possibly TRBD2 (5 bases). CDR1 and CDR2 (germline): SQVTM, ANQGSEA. The CDR3 is 14 amino acids. V shed 6 bases and J shed 0 bases, with 13 bases lying between them. The CDR3 is CSVLTGSSTDTQYF. As DNA, the CDR3 is TGCAGCGTCCTGACGGGATCTAGCACAGATACGCAGTATTTT.

The chain joins TRBV29-1 to TRBJ2-7; 16 bases are a match to TRBD2. The CDR3 has 15 residues. V dropped 7 bases and J dropped 3; count of bases not matched to a gene: 6. Germline V gene lookup returns CDR1 SQVTM and CDR2 ANQGSEA. CDR3 nucleotide sequence: TGCAGCGGGGGACTAGCGGGAGGGATGTTCTACGAGCAGTACTTC. This gives the protein CSGGLAGGMFYEQYF.

This clone was counted a few times. The V gene is TRBV5-3, the J gene TRBJ2-3; D is unclear. Being an ORF, TRBV5-3 has a function that is uncertain. There are 13 residues in the CDR3. Deletions cut 1 base from V and 6 bases from J, with 9 bases between. This CDR3 is CARSLSAPDTQYF. For the CDR3, the DNA is TGTGCCAGAAGCTTGAGTGCGCCGGATACGCAGTATTTT.

The gene calls are TRBV7-3 and TRBJ2-1; TRBD2 agrees at 8 bases. Trimming at V came to 5 bases and at J to 0 bases, leaving 3 bases not matched to a gene. CDR1 is SGHTA, CDR2 FQGTGA, per germline. The CDR3 is 15 residues long. CDR3 in DNA: TGTGCCAGCAGCAGGAGCGGGAGCTCCTACAATGAGCAGTTCTTC. Its translation: CASSRSGSSYNEQFF.

The rearrangement links TRBV11-3 to TRBJ2-7; 10 bases are a match to TRBD2. This CDR3 has 15 amino acids. Trimming cost V 8 bases and J 2 bases; bases outside gene matches: 9. CDR1 and CDR2 (germline): SGHNT, YENEEA. CDR3 DNA: TGTGCCAGCGGTCGCGGGACTAGCGTGCCCTACGAGCAGTACTTC. Amino acids: CASGRGTSVPYEQYF.

The V call is TRBV7-9, the J call TRBJ1-2; D is unclear. Trimming left V 5 bases short and J 3 bases short, with 13 bases between. The CDR3 is 14 residues long. Germline CDR1 SEHNR, CDR2 FQNEAQ (reference sequence). CDR3 DNA sequence: TGTGCCAGCAGCAAACCTCCCAGGCACTATGGCTACACCTTC. As protein: CASSKPPRHYGYTF. Variable domain in full (rest from reference TRBV7-9 and TRBJ1-2): DTGVSQNPRHKITKRGQNVTFRCDPISEHNRLYWYRQTLGQGPEFLTYFQNEAQLEKSRLLSDRFSAERPKGSFSTLEIQRTEQGDSAMYLCASSKPPRHYGYTFGSGTRLTVV.

The rearrangement uses TRBV27 and TRBJ2-1, with TRBD2 matching 13 bases. The CDR3 loop spans 20 amino acids. The germline V gene has CDR1 MNHEY and CDR2 SMNVEV (reference sequence). V shed 3 bases, J shed 2 bases, and the junction held 13 bases outside the gene matches. CDR3 DNA sequence: TGTGCCAGCAGTTTGATAGGACTAGCGGGAGCCATTACTACCTACAATGAGCAGTTCTTC. Translated, it gives CASSLIGLAGAITTYNEQFF.

The chain joins TRBV10-2 to TRBJ2-7, with D tentatively TRBD2 (6 bases). The CDR3 has 16 residues. Germline CDR1 reads WSHSY; CDR2 reads SAAADI. Trimming cost V 3 bases and J 3 bases, with 18 bases left between them. Here the CDR3 reads CASSDPSGGKGYEQYF. For the CDR3, the DNA is TGCGCCAGCAGTGACCCCAGTGGCGGGAAGGGCTACGAGCAGTACTTC.

Comments on this clone: Other DNA sequences from this sample encode an identical CDR3 as well. CDR3 coding DNA: TGCGCCAGCAGCTTGGGACAGGGGGCCTACAATGAGCAGTTCTTC. It encodes CASSLGQGAYNEQFF. The chain carries TRBV5-1 and TRBJ2-1; 9 positions agree with TRBD1. The CDR3 length is 15 residues. J was trimmed by 2 bases and V by 0 bases; bases with no gene match: 0. From germline, CDR1 is SGHRS and CDR2 YFSETQ.

This clone was picked up a small number of times. This chain joins TRBV4-1 and TRBJ1-2; the D gene is possibly TRBD1 (5 bases). V was trimmed by 1 base and J by 2 bases, leaving 11 bases between them. Germline CDR1 MGHRA, CDR2 YSYEKL. There are 15 residues in the CDR3. The CDR3 DNA is TGCGCCAGCAGCCAAGGTGGCGGGGGGAACTATGGCTACACCTTC. Protein sequence: CASSQGGGGNYGYTF.

The chain employs TRBV10-2 and TRBJ2-2, with 7 bases matching TRBD1. V was clipped by 6 bases and J by 0 bases; unmatched bases: 4. This CDR3 contains 15 residues. Per the germline V gene, CDR1 is WSHSY and CDR2 is SAAADI. The DNA of the CDR3 is TGCGCCAGCAGGGTGGGACAGACGAACACCGGGGAGCTGTTTTTT. Its protein is CASRVGQTNTGELFF.

The V and J genes are TRBV28 and TRBJ2-4, with 7 bases fitting TRBD2. Trimming removed 5 bases from V and 3 bases from J; junction bases left unmatched: 10. The CDR3 runs 16 residues. Germline-derived CDR1 and CDR2 are MDHEN and SYDVKM. The CDR3: CASSAGDLKGKNIQYF. In DNA, the CDR3 is TGTGCCAGCAGTGCGGGAGACCTGAAAGGCAAAAACATTCAGTACTTC.

The gene calls are TRBV7-2 and TRBJ2-7; the match to TRBD2 covers 8 bases. This CDR3 spans 16 amino acids. V dropped 5 bases and J dropped 2; count of bases not matched to a gene: 11. Germline assignment: CDR1 SGHTA and CDR2 FQGNSA. For the CDR3, the DNA is TGTGCCAGCAGCCTAACATGGCTAGCGGGCCCCTACGAGCAGTACTTC. This translates into CASSLTWLAGPYEQYF.

The table lists this clone with a count of one. The rearrangement joins TRBV6-5 to TRBJ2-4; 7 nucleotides line up with TRBD1. The germline V gene has CDR1 MNHEY and CDR2 SVGAGI. The CDR3 loop spans 15 amino acids. Trimming removed 4 bases from V and 1 base from J; junction bases left unmatched: 4. The CDR3 DNA reads TGTGCCAGCAGTTCCCAACAGGGGGCCAAAAACATTCAGTACTTC. The encoded protein is CASSSQQGAKNIQYF.

V gene TRBV4-1 combines with J gene TRBJ2-5; TRBD1 matches 7 bases. Germline loops: CDR1 MGHRA, CDR2 YSYEKL. J lost 1 base, V lost 6 bases, and 5 bases had no gene match. This CDR3 has 14 amino acids. Here the CDR3 DNA reads TGCGCCAGCAGTTACAGGGGACGCCAAGAGACCCAGTACTTC. It translates to CASSYRGRQETQYF.

V and J are TRBV6-5 and TRBJ2-3; TRBD1 is a possible D gene (5 bases). Germline V CDR1 and CDR2: MNHEY, SVGAGI. Between the trimmed V and J ends, which lost 5 bases and 10 bases, there was a span of 13 bases. This CDR3 spans 12 amino acids. The chain's CDR3 is CASSLVGVAQYF. The CDR3 DNA follows: TGTGCCAGCAGTCTAGTAGGGGTGGCGCAGTATTTT.

The J gene is TRBJ1-5, the V gene TRBV28, with 7 bases lining up with TRBD1. Germline CDR1 and CDR2: MDHEN and SYDVKM. Losses at the gene ends were 7 bases for V and 7 bases for J; bases not matched to a gene: 7. This CDR3 contains 13 residues. Written as DNA, the CDR3 is TGTGCCAGCACCCCAGGGGGTCGGCAGCCCCAGCATTTT. Protein: CASTPGGRQPQHF.

The chain recombines TRBV29-1 with TRBJ2-3; TRBD2 matches at 12 bases. Germline assignment: CDR1 SQVTM and CDR2 ANQGSEA. This CDR3 region has 15 residues. V lost 4 bases and J lost 6; bases outside the gene matches: 8. CDR3: CSVARLAGGVDTQYF. CDR3 nucleotide sequence: TGCAGCGTTGCTCGGCTAGCGGGAGGGGTTGATACGCAGTATTTT.

The genes are TRBV6-5 and TRBJ2-1, with D uncertain. With 2 bases removed from V and 10 bases from J, the gap between germline ends came to 9 bases. The length of the CDR3 is 12 residues. Germline CDR1 MNHEY, CDR2 SVGAGI. CDR3 amino acids: CASSYTWSEQFF. The CDR3, as DNA: TGTGCCAGCAGTTACACTTGGTCCGAGCAGTTCTTC.

The V gene is TRBV7-2, the J gene TRBJ2-7; tentatively, D is TRBD2 (6 bases). The CDR3 has 15 residues. The germline gives CDR1 SGHTA, CDR2 FQGNSA. Trimming pared 4 bases from V and 2 bases from J, leaving 15 bases between. The CDR3, as DNA: TGTGCCAGCAGCTCTCCGGGACTGGTGGCCTACGAGCAGTACTTC. As protein: CASSSPGLVAYEQYF.

V and J are TRBV29-1 and TRBJ2-3; no firm D call. Trimming took off 1 base at V and 6 bases at J, with 5 bases between the two ends. CDR3 length: 11 amino acids. From germline, CDR1 is SQVTM and CDR2 ANQGSEA. The DNA of the CDR3 is TGCAGCGTTGAAGTCAGGGATACGCAGTATTTT. Translation gives CSVEVRDTQYF.

CDR3 nucleotide sequence: TGTGCCAGCAAGACCAGGGGGAGTTGGTACGAGCAGTACTTC. It specifies CASKTRGSWYEQYF. V gene TRBV27 combines with J gene TRBJ2-7, with 7 nucleotides matching TRBD1. The trim removed 7 bases at V and 4 bases at J, leaving 10 bases unmatched. Germline loops: CDR1 MNHEY, CDR2 SMNVEV (reference sequence). CDR3 size: 14 residues.

The chain joins TRBV6-6 to TRBJ2-7; D is possibly TRBD2 (5 bases). This CDR3 is 14 amino acids long. V was trimmed by 10 bases and J by 5 bases, leaving 21 bases between them. Germline V gives CDR1 MNHNY, CDR2 SVGAGI (reference sequence). The CDR3 spells CATRSHGEGDEQYF. The CDR3 DNA is TGTGCCACCAGATCCCACGGGGAAGGTGACGAGCAGTACTTC.